The 27 T cell receptor beta chains in this list originate from one sample, sequenced in a study of T cells after yellow fever vaccination (dated by TCRdb to the late 2010s). Library generation was performed with 5' RACE. Sequencing relied on an Illumina NovaSeq 6000. TCRdb trimmed public reads at Q25 via fastp, called clones via MiXCR and kept in-frame beta chains. Identical CDR3 protein sequences are pooled into one entry, listed with their most common genes and DNA. A total of a few hundred thousand distinct CDR3 sequences appear in this sample, about 4.5% of them only once. The leading ten clones occupy 15% to 20% of the sample. Per the publication, the treatment or condition label means: live attenuated yellow fever vaccine strain. Sequences were derived from PBMCs, sampled 15 days after the yellow fever booster vaccination. Every receptor here comes from a man aged 18 to 29 who received the YFV17D yellow fever vaccine.

The V call is TRBV13, the J call TRBJ2-7; the D is unclear. This CDR3 contains 15 residues. Trimming shortened V by 0 bases and J by 5 bases, and 14 bases separated the two germline ends. Germline-derived CDR1 and CDR2 are PRHDT and FYEKMQ (reference sequence). Here the CDR3 DNA reads TGTGCCAGCAGCTTAGGAGTTCTAGAACTTGACGAGCAGTACGTC. Translating gives CASSLGVLELDEQYV.

This clonotype has only a few counts. This chain joins TRBV9 and TRBJ2-2; 10 bases match TRBD1. CDR3 size: 16 residues. Looked up from germline, CDR1 is SGDLS and CDR2 is YYNGEE. J was trimmed by 9 bases and V by 0 bases; bases with no gene match: 8. The CDR3 DNA sequence: TGTGCCAGCAGCGTAGATAGGGACAGGGGTGGCCGGGAGCTGTTTTTT. Protein: CASSVDRDRGGRELFF.

This clonotype occurred many times. The chain links TRBV7-2 to TRBJ2-5; 9 bases match TRBD2. CDR1 SGHTA and CDR2 FQGNSA come from the germline V gene. The V segment lost 5 bases and the J segment 9 bases; nucleotides outside the gene matches: 13. CDR3 length: 15 residues. CDR3 region: CASSPSAGGLWAQYF. In DNA form, the CDR3 reads TGTGCCAGCAGCCCGTCAGCGGGGGGACTGTGGGCCCAGTACTTC.

This clonotype was recorded many times. The genes are TRBV7-2 and TRBJ2-3; possibly TRBD1 or TRBD2 for D (6 bases each). The germline V and J ends were trimmed by 6 bases and 4 bases, with 14 bases remaining between them. Germline V CDR1 and CDR2: SGHTA, FQGNSA. The CDR3 extends over 14 amino acids. CDR3 region: CASSPGAGADTQYF. The CDR3 DNA follows: TGTGCCAGCAGTCCGGGGGCAGGGGCAGATACGCAGTATTTT.

This clonotype has a handful of counts. V is TRBV6-2 or TRBV6-3 and J is TRBJ1-2; TRBD1 aligns across 7 bases. The germline gives CDR1 MNHEY, CDR2 SVGEGT. V trimming: 5 bases; J trimming: 3 bases; junction bases outside the gene matches: 9. The CDR3 extends over 15 amino acids. CDR3 DNA sequence: TGTGCCAGCAGTCCTGGACAGGCCGGGGACTATGGCTACACCTTC. Amino acids: CASSPGQAGDYGYTF.

Ten or more counts support this clonotype. The chain couples TRBV5-6 to TRBJ2-5; D might be TRBD2 (5 bases). CDR3 length equals 14 residues. Germline CDR1 SGHDT, CDR2 YYEEEE. V lost 4 bases, J lost 2 bases, and 12 bases lay in between. The CDR3 reads CASSGSGVQETQYF. In DNA form, the CDR3 reads TGTGCCAGCAGCGGATCCGGGGTACAAGAGACCCAGTACTTC.

This clonotype was detected a few times. This chain links TRBV18 with TRBJ2-3; a weak D match, TRBD1 (6 bases). CDR3 length: 14 residues. V gave up 9 bases and J gave up 2 bases, with 15 bases separating them. CDR1 is KGHSH, CDR2 LQKENI, per germline. The DNA for the CDR3 is TGTGCCAGTTCTAGACAGGAGCTCACAGATACGCAGTATTTT. Encoded protein: CASSRQELTDTQYF.

In this sample, this clonotype turned up many times. V gene TRBV20-1 combines with J gene TRBJ2-7; weak D call: TRBD1 (5 bases). The CDR3 has 14 amino acids. The V gene lost 5 bases and the J gene lost 3 bases, with 17 bases spanning the gap. Germline CDR1 is DFQATT and CDR2 is SNEGSKA (reference sequence). CDR3 bases: TGCAGTGCTCATCCGGACGGACATCTCTACGAGCAGTACTTC. It translates to CSAHPDGHLYEQYF.

The genes are TRBV4-3 and TRBJ2-5; 10 nucleotides agree with TRBD2. V lost 0 bases, J lost 4 bases, and 8 bases stayed unmatched. CDR1 LGHNA and CDR2 YSLEER come from the germline V gene. The CDR3 consists of 17 residues. The CDR3 sequence: CASSQDWTAGGPETQYF. CDR3 coding DNA: TGCGCCAGCAGCCAAGACTGGACAGCGGGGGGGCCAGAGACCCAGTACTTC.

This clonotype has at least ten counts. The chain uses TRBV20-1 and TRBJ1-2, with D unresolved. The CDR3 covers 10 residues. CDR1 is DFQATT, CDR2 SNEGSKA, per germline (reference sequence). V lost 5 bases and J lost 8, with 9 bases in between. The CDR3 sequence: CSAESIGYTF. The CDR3 DNA follows: TGCAGTGCTGAGTCCATCGGCTACACCTTC.

The gene calls are TRBV19 and TRBJ2-1, with D possibly being TRBD1 or TRBD2 (5 bases each). Germline CDR1 reads LNHDA; CDR2 reads SQIVND (reference sequence). V was shortened by 8 bases and J by 6 bases, with 17 bases between the two germline ends. This CDR3 spans 14 amino acids. CDR3 amino acids: CASWDSGTANEQFF. The DNA of the CDR3 is TGTGCCAGTTGGGATTCCGGGACGGCCAATGAGCAGTTCTTC.

This clonotype was observed at least ten times. The chain recombines TRBV29-1 with TRBJ2-3, with unresolved D. Trimming took off 7 bases at V and 3 bases at J, with 8 bases between the two ends. This CDR3 has 11 amino acids. In germline, CDR1 is SQVTM, CDR2 ANQGSEA. CDR3 bases: TGCAGCGCCAAGAGGACAGATACGCAGTATTTT. Translating gives CSAKRTDTQYF.

This clonotype was counted only a few times. V gene TRBV20-1 combines with J gene TRBJ1-3; TRBD1 matches 8 bases. V lost 1 base and J lost 2; bases outside the gene matches: 1. Germline lookup yields CDR1 DFQATT and CDR2 SNEGSKA (reference sequence). The CDR3 consists of 14 residues. CDR3 coding DNA: TGCAGTGCTAGAGGGACAGGGACTGGAAACACCATATATTTT. It translates to CSARGTGTGNTIYF.

The CDR3 reads CSAGPQIYTEAFF. The CDR3 DNA reads TGCAGTGCGGGACCCCAAATCTACACTGAAGCTTTCTTT. The V and J genes are TRBV20-1 and TRBJ1-1, with D maybe TRBD1 (5 bases). Germline CDR1 and CDR2: DFQATT and SNEGSKA (reference sequence). V was pared by 6 bases and J by 3 bases, with 14 bases between. The CDR3 length is 13 residues.

The chain couples TRBV11-2 to TRBJ2-3; 10 positions agree with TRBD2. The CDR3 is 17 residues long. Germline V gives CDR1 SGHAT, CDR2 FQNNGV. J lost 2 bases, V lost 1 base, and 6 bases had no gene match. The CDR3 coding sequence is TGTGCCAGCAGCTTAGGTCTAGCGGGGGACTACACAGATACGCAGTATTTT. Its protein is CASSLGLAGDYTDTQYF.

This clonotype was observed at least ten times. The V call is TRBV7-9, the J call TRBJ1-1; a possible D gene is TRBD1 (6 bases). The CDR3 totals 13 residues. V dropped 3 bases and J dropped 7 bases, with 12 bases sitting between them. Germline V gives CDR1 SEHNR, CDR2 FQNEAQ (reference sequence). CDR3 region: CASSFSGADEAFF. CDR3 nucleotide sequence: TGTGCCAGCAGCTTCTCAGGGGCGGATGAAGCTTTCTTT.

The chain employs TRBV7-8 and TRBJ2-3; D remains ambiguous. The germline V and J ends were trimmed by 5 bases and 2 bases, with 11 bases remaining between them. The length of the CDR3 is 14 residues. Germline-derived CDR1 and CDR2 are SGHVS and FQNEAQ. CDR3 residues: CASSPQLFTDTQYF. The CDR3 DNA is TGTGCCAGCAGCCCGCAATTGTTCACAGATACGCAGTATTTT.

The table lists this clonotype with many counts. The chain is built from TRBV7-9 and TRBJ2-1; 9 nucleotides agree with TRBD2. The CDR3 consists of 15 residues. CDR1 is SEHNR, CDR2 FQNEAQ, per germline (reference sequence). J gave up 6 bases and V 3 bases, and 6 bases lay outside the gene matches. DNA of the CDR3: TGTGCCAGCAGCTTCCTAGCGGGATCCCCCAATGAGCAGTTCTTC. Translation gives CASSFLAGSPNEQFF.

The genes are TRBV10-3 and TRBJ2-1, with D possibly TRBD2 on 7 matching bases. This CDR3 has 14 amino acids. V was shortened by 8 bases and J by 5 bases, with 16 bases between the two germline ends. CDR1 and CDR2 from the germline V gene are ENHRY and SYGVKD. The CDR3 sequence is CAIQGGGANNEQFF. Here the CDR3 DNA reads TGTGCCATCCAAGGCGGGGGCGCGAACAATGAGCAGTTCTTC.

V usage is TRBV20-1 and J usage is TRBJ1-5; D not resolved. The V gene lost 2 bases and the J gene lost 0 bases, with 8 bases spanning the gap. This CDR3 contains 14 residues. Per germline, CDR1 DFQATT and CDR2 SNEGSKA (reference sequence). CDR3 DNA: TGCAGTGCTAGAAACCCTTATAGCAATCAGCCCCAGCATTTT. Its translation: CSARNPYSNQPQHF.

This clonotype has a count of ten or more. V is TRBV10-3 and J is TRBJ1-1; D is possibly TRBD1 (5 bases). Trimming shortened V by 3 bases and J by 6 bases, and 11 bases separated the two germline ends. The CDR3 spans 13 residues. Germline CDR1 and CDR2: ENHRY and SYGVKD. CDR3 in DNA: TGTGCCATCAGTGATCATAAAGGGGCTGAAGCTTTCTTT. As protein: CAISDHKGAEAFF.

Worth noting for this clonotype: This may be a read error, as it is one base from a much larger clone. The chain employs TRBV7-9 and TRBJ2-5; D is perhaps TRBD1 or TRBD2 (5 bases each). The V gene lost 6 bases and the J gene lost 2 bases, with 10 bases spanning the gap. This CDR3 is built from 13 residues. CDR1 is SEHNR, CDR2 FQNEAQ, per germline (reference sequence). DNA for the CDR3: TGTGCCAGCAGGCTGGGGGATCAAGAGACCCAGTACTTC. Protein: CASRLGDQETQYF.

This clonotype has at least ten counts. CDR3 DNA: TGCGCCAGCAGCCCACCACGAGGGACAGGCACTGAAGCTTTCTTT. It encodes CASSPPRGTGTEAFF. This chain uses TRBV5-1 with TRBJ1-1; TRBD1 matches at 8 bases. After removal of 4 bases from V and 4 bases from J, the junction contained 9 bases not matched to a gene. The CDR3 is made up of 15 amino acids. Germline V gives CDR1 SGHRS, CDR2 YFSETQ.

The chain combines TRBV5-1 with TRBJ2-5, with 10 bases lining up with TRBD2. The V segment lost 4 bases and the J segment 3 bases; nucleotides outside the gene matches: 6. The CDR3 sequence is 15 residues long. Germline V gene sequence: CDR1 SGHRS, CDR2 YFSETQ. The CDR3 DNA reads TGCGCCAGCAGCACCCAGCGGGGGGGGGAAGAGACCCAGTACTTC. Translating gives CASSTQRGGEETQYF.

The table lists this clonotype with many counts. The V and J genes are TRBV12-3 or TRBV12-4 and TRBJ1-5; D is uncertain. The CDR3 covers 13 residues. The V end was cut by 7 bases, the J end by 5 bases, with 12 bases between. CDR3 coding DNA: TGTGCCAGCACCCCCCGCGGGGATCAGCCCCAGCATTTT. Translating gives CASTPRGDQPQHF.

This clonotype was seen more than once but under ten times. The chain links TRBV18 to TRBJ1-2; 8 bases fit TRBD1. The germline CDR1 and CDR2 sequences are KGHSH and LQKENI. Losses at the gene ends were 6 bases for V and 7 bases for J; bases not matched to a gene: 13. CDR3 length equals 15 residues. CDR3 protein: CASSGIADRERGYTF. CDR3 DNA sequence: TGTGCCAGCTCGGGAATTGCGGACAGGGAACGTGGCTACACCTTC.

In this sample, this clonotype turned up many times. The chain employs TRBV12-3 or TRBV12-4 and TRBJ2-4, with a possible D match to TRBD1 (5 bases). This CDR3 comprises 15 residues. With 1 base removed from V and 0 bases from J, the gap between germline ends came to 7 bases. The CDR3 region has the DNA TGTGCCAGCAGTTTAGGCAGGGCAGCCAAAAACATTCAGTACTTC. Translation: CASSLGRAAKNIQYF.